The clone carrying this TCR beta chain was counted a few times. The data were obtained in a study of response to subunit inactivated influenza vaccine. V was cut by 5 bases and J by 7 bases, with 19 bases left in between. The germline CDR1 and CDR2 sequences are ENHRY and SYGVKD. The CDR3 runs to 15 residues. TCRdb reprocessed the RT-PCR reads via MiXCR and lists one record per CDR3 protein. The data show about 480,000 distinct CDR3 sequences, 13% seen once. The sequence came from a man between 50 and 59 years old who received an inactivated influenza vaccine. This rearrangement joins TRBV10-3 to TRBJ2-3; perhaps TRBD1 as D (6 bases). Sample: PBMCs from blood, taken around seven weeks after vaccination. The CDR3 bases are TGTGCCATCAGTCAAAGGGGACAAAGCGAACATACGCAGTATTTT. Amino acids: CAISQRGQSEHTQYF.